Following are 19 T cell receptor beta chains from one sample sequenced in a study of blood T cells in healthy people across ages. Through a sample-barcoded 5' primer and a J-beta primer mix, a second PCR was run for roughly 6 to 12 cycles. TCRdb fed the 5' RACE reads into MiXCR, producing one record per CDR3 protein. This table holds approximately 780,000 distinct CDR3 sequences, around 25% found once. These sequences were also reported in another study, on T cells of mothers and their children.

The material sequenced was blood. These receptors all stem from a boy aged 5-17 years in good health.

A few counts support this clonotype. As DNA, the CDR3 is TGTGCCACCAGCAGAGATCCCCCCGACAGGGCCAGATCCTACGAGCAGTACTTC. It yields the protein CATSRDPPDRARSYEQYF. The V call is TRBV15, the J call TRBJ2-5, with TRBD1 identical over 7 bases. The DNA end is more similar to TRBJ2-7, so the J call may be wrong. CDR3 length: 18 residues. The V gene's germline CDR1 is LNHNV and CDR2 YYDKDF (reference sequence).

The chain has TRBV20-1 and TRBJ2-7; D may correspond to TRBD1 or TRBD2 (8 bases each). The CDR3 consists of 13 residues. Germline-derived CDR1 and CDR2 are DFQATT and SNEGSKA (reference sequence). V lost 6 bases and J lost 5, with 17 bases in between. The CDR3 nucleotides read TGCAGTGCCGGGAGGGACAGGCCGAACGAGCAGTACTTC. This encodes CSAGRDRPNEQYF.

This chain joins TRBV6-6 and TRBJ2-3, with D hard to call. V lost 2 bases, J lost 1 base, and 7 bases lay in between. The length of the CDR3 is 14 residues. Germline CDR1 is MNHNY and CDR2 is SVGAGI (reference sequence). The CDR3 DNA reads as TGTGCCAGCAGTTACCTAGTTGGCACAGATACGCAGTATTTT. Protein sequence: CASSYLVGTDTQYF.

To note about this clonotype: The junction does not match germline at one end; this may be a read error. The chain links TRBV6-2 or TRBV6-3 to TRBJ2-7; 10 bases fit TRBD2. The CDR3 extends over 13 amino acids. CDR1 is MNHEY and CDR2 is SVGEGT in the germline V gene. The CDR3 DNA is TGTGTCAGCCAAGCGGGGGGGCCTTACGAGCAGTACTTC. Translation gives CVSQAGGPYEQYF.

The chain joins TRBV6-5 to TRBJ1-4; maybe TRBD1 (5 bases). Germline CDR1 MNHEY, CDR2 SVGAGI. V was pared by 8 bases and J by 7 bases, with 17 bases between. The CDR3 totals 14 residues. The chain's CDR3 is CASGGGGVGEKLFF. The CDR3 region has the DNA TGTGCCAGCGGGGGAGGTGGGGTTGGTGAAAAACTGTTTTTT.

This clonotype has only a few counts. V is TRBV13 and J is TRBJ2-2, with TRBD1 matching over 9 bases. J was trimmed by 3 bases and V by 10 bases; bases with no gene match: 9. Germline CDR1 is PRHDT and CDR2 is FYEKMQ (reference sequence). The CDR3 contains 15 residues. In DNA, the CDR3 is TGTGCCATCCACGGGGGACAGGGTCACACCGGGGAGCTGTTTTTT. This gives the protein CAIHGGQGHTGELFF.

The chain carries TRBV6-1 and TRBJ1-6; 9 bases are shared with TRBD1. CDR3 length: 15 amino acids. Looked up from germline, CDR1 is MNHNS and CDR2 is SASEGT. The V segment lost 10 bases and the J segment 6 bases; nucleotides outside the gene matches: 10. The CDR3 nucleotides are TGTGCCACCGATTGGACAGGGGTGGGTAATTCACCCCTCCACTTT. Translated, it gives CATDWTGVGNSPLHF.

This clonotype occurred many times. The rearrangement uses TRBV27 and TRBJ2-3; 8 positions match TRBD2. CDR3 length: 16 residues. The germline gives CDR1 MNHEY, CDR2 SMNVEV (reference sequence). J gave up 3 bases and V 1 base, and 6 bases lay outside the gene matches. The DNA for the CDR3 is TGTGCCAGCAGTTTATTCTACGGGGGGGCAACAGATACGCAGTATTTT. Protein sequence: CASSLFYGGATDTQYF.

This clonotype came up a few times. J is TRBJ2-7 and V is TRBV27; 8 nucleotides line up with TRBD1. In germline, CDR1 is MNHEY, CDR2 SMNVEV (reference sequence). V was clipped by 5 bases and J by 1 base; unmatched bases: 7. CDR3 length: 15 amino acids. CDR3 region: CASSPTGAISYEQYF. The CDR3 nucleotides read TGTGCCAGCAGTCCGACAGGGGCTATATCCTACGAGCAGTACTTC.

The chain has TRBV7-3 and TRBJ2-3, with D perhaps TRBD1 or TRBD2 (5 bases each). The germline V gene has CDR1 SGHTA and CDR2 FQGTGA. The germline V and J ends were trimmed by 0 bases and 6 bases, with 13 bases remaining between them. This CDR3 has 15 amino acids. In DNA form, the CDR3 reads TGTGCCAGCAGCTTAACCGGGGCAGCCTCGGATACGCAGTATTTT. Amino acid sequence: CASSLTGAASDTQYF.

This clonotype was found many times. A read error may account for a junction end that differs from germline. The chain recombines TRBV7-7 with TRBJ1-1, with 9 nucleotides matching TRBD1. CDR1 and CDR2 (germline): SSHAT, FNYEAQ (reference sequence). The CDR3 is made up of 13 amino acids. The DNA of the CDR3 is TGTGCTAGCAGCACCGACAGGGGGGCTGAAGCTTTCTTT. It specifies CASSTDRGAEAFF. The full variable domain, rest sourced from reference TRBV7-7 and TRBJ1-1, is GAGVSQSPRYKVTKRGQDVTLRCDPISSHATLYWYQQALGQGPEFLTYFNYEAQPDKSGLPSDRFSAERPEGSISTLTIQRTEQRDSAMYRCASSTDRGAEAFFGQGTRLTVV.

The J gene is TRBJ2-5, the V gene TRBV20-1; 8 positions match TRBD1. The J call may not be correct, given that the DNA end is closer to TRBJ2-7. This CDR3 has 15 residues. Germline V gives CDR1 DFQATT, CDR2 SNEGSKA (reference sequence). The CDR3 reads CSARDRDRSSYEQYF. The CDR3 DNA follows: TGCAGTGCTAGAGATCGGGACAGGAGCTCCTACGAGCAGTACTTC.

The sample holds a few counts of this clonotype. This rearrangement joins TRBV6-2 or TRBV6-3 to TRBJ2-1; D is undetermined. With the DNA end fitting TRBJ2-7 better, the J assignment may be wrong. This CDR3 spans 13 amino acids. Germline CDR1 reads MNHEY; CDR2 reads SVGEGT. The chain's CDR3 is CASYDTSPYEQYF. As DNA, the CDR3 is TGTGCCAGCTACGACACATCTCCGTACGAGCAGTACTTC.

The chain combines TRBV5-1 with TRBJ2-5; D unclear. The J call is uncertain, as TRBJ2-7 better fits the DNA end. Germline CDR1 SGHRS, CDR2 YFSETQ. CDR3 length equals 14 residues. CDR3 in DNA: TGCGCCAGCAGCTTGGTCCCACTGTCCTACGAGCAGTACTTC. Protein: CASSLVPLSYEQYF.

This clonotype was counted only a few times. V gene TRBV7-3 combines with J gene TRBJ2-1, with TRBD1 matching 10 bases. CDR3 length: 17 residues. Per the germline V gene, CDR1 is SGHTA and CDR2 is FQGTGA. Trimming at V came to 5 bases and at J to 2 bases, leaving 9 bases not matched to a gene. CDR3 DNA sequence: TGTGCCAGCAGCCCTAGGAGAGGGACAGGGGCCTACAATGAGCAGTTCTTC. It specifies CASSPRRGTGAYNEQFF.

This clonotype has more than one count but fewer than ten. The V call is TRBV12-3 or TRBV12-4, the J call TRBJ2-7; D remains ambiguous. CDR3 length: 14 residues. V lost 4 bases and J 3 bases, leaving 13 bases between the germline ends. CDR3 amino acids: CASSSSRGSYEQYF. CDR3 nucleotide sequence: TGTGCCAGCAGTTCAAGTCGAGGTAGCTACGAGCAGTACTTC.

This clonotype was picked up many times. CDR3 bases: TGTGCCAGCAGCGTAGGGCAGGTCCGCCAAGAGACCCAGTACTTC. The encoded protein is CASSVGQVRQETQYF. This sequence joins TRBV9 and TRBJ2-5; D not resolved. Deletions cut 0 bases from V and 1 base from J, with 10 bases between. This CDR3 comprises 15 residues. The germline CDR1 and CDR2 sequences are SGDLS and YYNGEE.

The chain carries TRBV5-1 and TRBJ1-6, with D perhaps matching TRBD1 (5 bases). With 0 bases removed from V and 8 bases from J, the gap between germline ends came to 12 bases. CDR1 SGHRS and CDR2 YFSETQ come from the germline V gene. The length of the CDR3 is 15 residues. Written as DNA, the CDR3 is TGCGCCAGCAGCTTGGCGGGACCACTATATTCACCCCTCCACTTT. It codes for CASSLAGPLYSPLHF. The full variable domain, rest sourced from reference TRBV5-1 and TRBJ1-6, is KAGVTQTPRYLIKTRGQQVTLSCSPISGHRSVSWYQQTPGQGLQFLFEYFSETQRNKGNFPGRFSGRQFSNSRSEMNVSTLELGDSALYLCASSLAGPLYSPLHFGNGTRLTVT.

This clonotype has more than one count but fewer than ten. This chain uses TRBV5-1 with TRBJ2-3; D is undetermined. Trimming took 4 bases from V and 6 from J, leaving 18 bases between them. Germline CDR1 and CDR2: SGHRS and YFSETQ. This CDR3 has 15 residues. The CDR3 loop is CASSPGQPLSDTQYF. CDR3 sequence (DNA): TGCGCCAGCAGCCCCGGTCAGCCACTGTCGGATACGCAGTATTTT.